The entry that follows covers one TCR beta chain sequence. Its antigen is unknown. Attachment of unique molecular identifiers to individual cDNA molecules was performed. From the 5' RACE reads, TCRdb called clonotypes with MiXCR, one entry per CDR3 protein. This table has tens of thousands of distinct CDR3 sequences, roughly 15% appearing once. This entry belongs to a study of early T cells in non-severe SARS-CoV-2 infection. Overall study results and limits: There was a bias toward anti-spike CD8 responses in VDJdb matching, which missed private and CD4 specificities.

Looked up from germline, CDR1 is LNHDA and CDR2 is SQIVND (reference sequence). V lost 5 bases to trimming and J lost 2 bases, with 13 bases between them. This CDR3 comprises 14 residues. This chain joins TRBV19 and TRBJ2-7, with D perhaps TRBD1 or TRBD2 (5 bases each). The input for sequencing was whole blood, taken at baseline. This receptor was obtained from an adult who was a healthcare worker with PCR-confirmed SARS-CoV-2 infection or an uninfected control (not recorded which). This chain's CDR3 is CASSPGTETYEQYF. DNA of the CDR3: TGTGCCAGTAGTCCTGGGACGGAAACCTACGAGCAGTACTTC.